This T cell receptor beta chain is from a study of blood T cell repertoires in COVID-19. Repertoires were generated with immunoSEQ multiplex PCR, while TCRdb's copy carries only in-frame clones and drops some. The table records 330,000 or so clones, approximately 88% of them present only once. Recruits, aged roughly 18 to 89 years, lived in about two dozen US areas. Clinical history reported by participants formed the basis on which cohorts were assigned. Trimming left V 1 base short and J 2 bases short, with 12 bases between. CDR3 size: 16 residues. Germline V gene data show CDR1 as SSHAT and CDR2 as FNYEAQ (reference sequence).

Sequencing was performed on PBMCs or T cells enriched from blood (not recorded which). This sequence joins TRBV7-7 and TRBJ1-5, with D unclear. The clonotype originates from a man aged 25 to 40 who had recovered from COVID-19. The chain's CDR3 is CASSLGLGLCNQPQHF. The CDR3 DNA sequence: TGTGCCAGCAGCTTAGGACTAGGTTTATGCAATCAGCCCCAGCATTTT.